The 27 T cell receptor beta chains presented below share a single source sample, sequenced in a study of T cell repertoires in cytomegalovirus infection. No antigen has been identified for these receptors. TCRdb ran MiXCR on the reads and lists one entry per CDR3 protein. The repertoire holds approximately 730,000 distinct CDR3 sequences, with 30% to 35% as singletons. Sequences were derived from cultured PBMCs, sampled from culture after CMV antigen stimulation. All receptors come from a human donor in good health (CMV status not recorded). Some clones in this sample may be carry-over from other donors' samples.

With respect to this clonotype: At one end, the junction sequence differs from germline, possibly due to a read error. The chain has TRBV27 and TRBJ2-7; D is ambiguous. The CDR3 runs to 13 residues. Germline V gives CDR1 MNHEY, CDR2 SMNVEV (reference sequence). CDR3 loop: CASSFSTSDEQYF. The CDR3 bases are TGTGCCAGCTCTTTCTCGACCTCCGACGAGCAGTACTTC.

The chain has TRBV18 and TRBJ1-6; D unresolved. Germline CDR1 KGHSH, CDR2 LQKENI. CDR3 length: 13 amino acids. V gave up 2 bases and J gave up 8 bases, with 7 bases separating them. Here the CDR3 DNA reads TGTGCCAGCTCACCAGAAGGTGATTCACCCCTCCACTTT. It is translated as CASSPEGDSPLHF.

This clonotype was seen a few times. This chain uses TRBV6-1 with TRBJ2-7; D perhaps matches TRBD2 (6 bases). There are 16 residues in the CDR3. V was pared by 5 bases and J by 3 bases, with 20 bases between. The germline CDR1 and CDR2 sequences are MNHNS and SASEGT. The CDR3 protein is CASSSLAGTARYEQYF. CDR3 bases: TGTGCCAGCAGTTCACTAGCCGGGACGGCTCGCTACGAGCAGTACTTC.

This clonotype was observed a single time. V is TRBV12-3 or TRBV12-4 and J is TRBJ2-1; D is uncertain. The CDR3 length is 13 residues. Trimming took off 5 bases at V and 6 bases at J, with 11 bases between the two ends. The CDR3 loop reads CASSPTPANEQFF. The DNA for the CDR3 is TGTGCCAGCAGTCCGACTCCTGCCAATGAGCAGTTCTTC.

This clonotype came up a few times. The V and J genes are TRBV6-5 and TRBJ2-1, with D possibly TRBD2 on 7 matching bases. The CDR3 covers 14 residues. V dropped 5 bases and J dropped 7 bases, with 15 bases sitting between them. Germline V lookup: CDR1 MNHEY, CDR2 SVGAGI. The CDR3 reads CASSRGGRGNEQFF. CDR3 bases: TGTGCCAGCAGTAGGGGGGGACGGGGGAATGAGCAGTTCTTC.

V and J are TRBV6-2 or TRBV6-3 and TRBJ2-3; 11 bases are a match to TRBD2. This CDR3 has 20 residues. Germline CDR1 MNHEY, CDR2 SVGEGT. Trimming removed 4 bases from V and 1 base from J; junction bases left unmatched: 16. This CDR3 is CASSFSSAASGGMGTDTQYF. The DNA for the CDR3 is TGTGCCAGCAGTTTCTCCTCCGCGGCTAGCGGGGGGATGGGCACAGATACGCAGTATTTT.

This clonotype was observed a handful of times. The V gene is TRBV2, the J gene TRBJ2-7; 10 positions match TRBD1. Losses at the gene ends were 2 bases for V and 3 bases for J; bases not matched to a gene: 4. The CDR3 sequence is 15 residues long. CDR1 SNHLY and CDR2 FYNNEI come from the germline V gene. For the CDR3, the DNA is TGTGCCAGCAGTGAATGGTGGGACAGGGGCTACGAGCAGTACTTC. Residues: CASSEWWDRGYEQYF.

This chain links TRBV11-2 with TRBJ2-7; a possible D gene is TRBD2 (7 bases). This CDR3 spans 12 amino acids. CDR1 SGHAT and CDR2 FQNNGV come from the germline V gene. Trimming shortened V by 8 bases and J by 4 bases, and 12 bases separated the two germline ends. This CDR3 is CASLGGPYEQYF. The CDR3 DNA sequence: TGTGCCAGCCTCGGGGGGCCTTACGAGCAGTACTTC.

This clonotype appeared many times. In DNA, the CDR3 is TGTGCCAGCAGCCCCCGGGGGGGTGGATACTACGAGCAGTACTTC. It is translated as CASSPRGGGYYEQYF. The chain employs TRBV7-8 and TRBJ2-7, with 8 bases that match TRBD2. The germline gives CDR1 SGHVS, CDR2 FQNEAQ. The ends lost 5 bases at V and 3 bases at J; junction bases unmatched: 9. The CDR3 consists of 15 residues.

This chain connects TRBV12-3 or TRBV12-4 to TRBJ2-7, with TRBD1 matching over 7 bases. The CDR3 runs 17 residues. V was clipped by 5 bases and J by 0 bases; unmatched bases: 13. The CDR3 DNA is TGTGCCAGCAGTAATACTTGGGCAGGGGGATCCTCCTACGAGCAGTACTTC. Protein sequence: CASSNTWAGGSSYEQYF.

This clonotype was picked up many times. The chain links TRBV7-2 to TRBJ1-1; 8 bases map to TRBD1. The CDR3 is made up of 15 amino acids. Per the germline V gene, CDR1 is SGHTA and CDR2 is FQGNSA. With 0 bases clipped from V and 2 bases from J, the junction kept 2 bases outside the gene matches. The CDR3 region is CASSLASGGNTEAFF. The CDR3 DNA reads TGTGCCAGCAGCTTAGCATCAGGGGGCAACACTGAAGCTTTCTTT.

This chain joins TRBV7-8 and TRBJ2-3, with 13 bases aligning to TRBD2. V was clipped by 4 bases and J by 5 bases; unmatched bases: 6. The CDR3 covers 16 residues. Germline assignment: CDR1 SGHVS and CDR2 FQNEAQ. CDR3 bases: TGTGCCAGCAGCTCCAGACTAGCGGGGGGATTAGATACGCAGTATTTT. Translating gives CASSSRLAGGLDTQYF.

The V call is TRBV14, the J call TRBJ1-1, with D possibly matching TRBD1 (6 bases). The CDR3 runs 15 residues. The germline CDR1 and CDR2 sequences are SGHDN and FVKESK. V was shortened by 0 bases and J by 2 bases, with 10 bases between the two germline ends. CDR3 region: CASSQDRDTNTEAFF. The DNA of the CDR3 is TGTGCCAGCAGCCAAGATCGGGACACAAACACTGAAGCTTTCTTT.

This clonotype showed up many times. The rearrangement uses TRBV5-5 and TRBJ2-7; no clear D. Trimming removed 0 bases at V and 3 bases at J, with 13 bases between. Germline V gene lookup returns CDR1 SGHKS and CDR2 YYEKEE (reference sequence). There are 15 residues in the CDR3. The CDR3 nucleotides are TGTGCCAGCAGCTTGGATAGAGTCAGCAGCTACGAGCAGTACTTC. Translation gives CASSLDRVSSYEQYF.

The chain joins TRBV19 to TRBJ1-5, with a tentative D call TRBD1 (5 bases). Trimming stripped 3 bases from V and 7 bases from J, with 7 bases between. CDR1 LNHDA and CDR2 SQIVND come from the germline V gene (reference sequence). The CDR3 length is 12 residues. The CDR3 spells CASSMGRQPQHF. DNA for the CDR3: TGTGCCAGTAGTATGGGGCGGCAGCCCCAGCATTTT. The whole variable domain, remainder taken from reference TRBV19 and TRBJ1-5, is DGGITQSPKYLFRKEGQNVTLSCEQNLNHDAMYWYRQDPGQGLRLIYYSQIVNDFQKGDIAEGYSVSREKKESFPLTVTSAQKNPTAFYLCASSMGRQPQHFGDGTRLSIL.

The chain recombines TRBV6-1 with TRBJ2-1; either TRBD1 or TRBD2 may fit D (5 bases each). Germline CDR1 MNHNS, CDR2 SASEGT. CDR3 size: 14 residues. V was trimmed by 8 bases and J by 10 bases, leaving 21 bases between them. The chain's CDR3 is CASGETAARGEQFF. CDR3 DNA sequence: TGTGCCAGCGGGGAGACTGCAGCAAGGGGAGAGCAGTTCTTC.

CDR3 sequence (DNA): TGTGCCAGTAGTATCAGGACACCTTCCTACGAGCAGTACTTC. Translated, it gives CASSIRTPSYEQYF. This chain links TRBV19 with TRBJ2-7, with D maybe TRBD1 (5 bases). V lost 3 bases and J 1 base, leaving 10 bases between the germline ends. This CDR3 is built from 14 residues. Germline V gene lookup returns CDR1 LNHDA and CDR2 SQIVND (reference sequence).

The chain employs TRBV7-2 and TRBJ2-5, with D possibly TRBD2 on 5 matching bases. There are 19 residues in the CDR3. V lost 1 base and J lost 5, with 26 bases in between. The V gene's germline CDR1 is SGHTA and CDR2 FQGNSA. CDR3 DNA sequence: TGTGCCAGCAGCTTAGAATTGGGGTCTTTCACCCTACGGAGGGAGACCCAGTACTTC. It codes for CASSLELGSFTLRRETQYF. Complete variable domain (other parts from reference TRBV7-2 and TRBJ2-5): GAGVSQSPSNKVTEKGKDVELRCDPISGHTALYWYRQSLGQGLEFLIYFQGNSAPDKSGLPSDRFSAERTGGSVSTLTIQRTQQEDSAVYLCASSLELGSFTLRRETQYFGPGTRLLVL.

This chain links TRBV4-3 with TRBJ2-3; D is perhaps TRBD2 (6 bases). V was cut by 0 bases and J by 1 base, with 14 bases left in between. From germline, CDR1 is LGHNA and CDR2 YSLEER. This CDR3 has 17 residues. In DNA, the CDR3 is TGCGCCAGCAGCCAAGAGTACGGGAGTAGGGGCACAGATACGCAGTATTTT. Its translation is CASSQEYGSRGTDTQYF.

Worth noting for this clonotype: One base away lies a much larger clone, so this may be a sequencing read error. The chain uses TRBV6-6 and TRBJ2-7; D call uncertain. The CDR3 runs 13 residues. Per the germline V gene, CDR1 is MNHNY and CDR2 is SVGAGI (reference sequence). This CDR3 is CASSYRWLDELYF. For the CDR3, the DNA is TGTGCCAGCAGTTACAGGTGGCTCGACGAGCTGTACTTC.

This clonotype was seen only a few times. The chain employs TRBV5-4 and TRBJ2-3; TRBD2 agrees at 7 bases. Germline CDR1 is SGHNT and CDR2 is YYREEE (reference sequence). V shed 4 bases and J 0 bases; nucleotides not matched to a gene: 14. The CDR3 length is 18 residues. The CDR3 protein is CASSPYKSGVTSTDTQYF. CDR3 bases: TGTGCCAGCAGCCCGTATAAAAGCGGGGTCACCAGCACAGATACGCAGTATTTT. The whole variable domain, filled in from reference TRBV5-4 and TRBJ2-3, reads ETGVTQSPTHLIKTRGQQVTLRCSSQSGHNTVSWYQQALGQGPQFIFQYYREEENGRGNFPPRFSGLQFPNYSSELNVNALELDDSALYLCASSPYKSGVTSTDTQYFGPGTRLTVL.

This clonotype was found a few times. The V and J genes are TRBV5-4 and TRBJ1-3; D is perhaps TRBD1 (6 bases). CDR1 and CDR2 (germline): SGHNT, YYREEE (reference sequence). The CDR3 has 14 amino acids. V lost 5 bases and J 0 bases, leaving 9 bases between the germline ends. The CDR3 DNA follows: TGTGCCAGCAGGGGGGCCTCCTCTGGAAACACCATATATTTT. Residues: CASRGASSGNTIYF.

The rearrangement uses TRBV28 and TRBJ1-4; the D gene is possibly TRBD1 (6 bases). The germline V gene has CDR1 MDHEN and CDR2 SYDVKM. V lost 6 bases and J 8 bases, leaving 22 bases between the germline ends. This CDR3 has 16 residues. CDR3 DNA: TGTGCCAGCAGCCTAGCGTGGGCAGGGGCTGGGGAAAAACTGTTTTTT. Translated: CASSLAWAGAGEKLFF.

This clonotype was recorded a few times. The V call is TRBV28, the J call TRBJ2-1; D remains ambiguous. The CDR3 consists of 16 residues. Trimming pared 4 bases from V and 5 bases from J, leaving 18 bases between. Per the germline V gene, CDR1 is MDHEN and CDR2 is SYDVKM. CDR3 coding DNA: TGTGCCAGCAGTTCCCCCCGGGCATTTCCCCACAATGAGCAGTTCTTC. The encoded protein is CASSSPRAFPHNEQFF. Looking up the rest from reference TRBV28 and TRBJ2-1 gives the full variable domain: DVKVTQSSRYLVKRTGEKVFLECVQDMDHENMFWYRQDPGLGLRLIYFSYDVKMKEKGDIPEGYSVSREKKERFSLILESASTNQTSMYLCASSSPRAFPHNEQFFGPGTRLTVL.

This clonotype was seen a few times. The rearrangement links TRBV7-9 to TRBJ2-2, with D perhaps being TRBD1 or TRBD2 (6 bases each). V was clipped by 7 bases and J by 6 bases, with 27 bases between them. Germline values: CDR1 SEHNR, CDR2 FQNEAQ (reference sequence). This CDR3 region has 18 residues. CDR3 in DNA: TGTGCCAGCACCGACCCGGGACAACGGGAGTTGATACCCGGGGAGCTGTTTTTT. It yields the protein CASTDPGQRELIPGELFF.

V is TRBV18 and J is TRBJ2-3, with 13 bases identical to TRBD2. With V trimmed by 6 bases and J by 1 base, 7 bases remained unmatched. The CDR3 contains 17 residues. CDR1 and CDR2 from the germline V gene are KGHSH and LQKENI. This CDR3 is CASSQRLAGGRTDTQYF. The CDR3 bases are TGTGCCAGCTCTCAGCGACTAGCGGGGGGCCGCACAGATACGCAGTATTTT.

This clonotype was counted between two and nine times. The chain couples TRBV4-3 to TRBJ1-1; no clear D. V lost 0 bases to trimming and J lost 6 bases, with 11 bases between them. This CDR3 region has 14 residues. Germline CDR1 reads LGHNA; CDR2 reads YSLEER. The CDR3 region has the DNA TGCGCCAGCAGCCAAGAGGTAGAGGGCCCTGAAGCTTTCTTT. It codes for CASSQEVEGPEAFF.